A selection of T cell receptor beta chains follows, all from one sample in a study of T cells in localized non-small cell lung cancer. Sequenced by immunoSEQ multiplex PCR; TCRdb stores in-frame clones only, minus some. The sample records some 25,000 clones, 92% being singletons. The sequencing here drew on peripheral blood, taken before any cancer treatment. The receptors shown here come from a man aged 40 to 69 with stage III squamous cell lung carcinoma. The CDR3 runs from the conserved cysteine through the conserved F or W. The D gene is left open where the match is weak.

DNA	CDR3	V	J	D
TGTGCCAGCAGTTCCACTGGGGCCAACGTCCTGACTTTC	CASSSTGANVLTF	TRBV6-5	TRBJ2-6	-
TGCAGCGTTGGAGATCAGGTGAACACTGAAGCTTTCTTT	CSVGDQVNTEAFF	TRBV29-1	TRBJ1-1	-
TGCGCCAGCAGCCAAGATATGAGGGAAAAACTGTTTTTT	CASSQDMREKLFF	TRBV4-3	TRBJ1-4	-
TGTGCCAGCAGCGTAGCGGGACTCAACTACGAGCAGTACTTC	CASSVAGLNYEQYF	TRBV9	TRBJ2-7	-
TGTGCCAGCAGCGCCAAGACAGGGTATAGGACCGGGGAGCTGTTTTTT	CASSAKTGYRTGELFF	TRBV7-8	TRBJ2-2	TRBD1
TGCGCCAGCAGCCCACAGGCGGGGGGTTACAATGAGCAGTTCTTC	CASSPQAGGYNEQFF	TRBV5-1	TRBJ2-1	TRBD2
TGTGCCAGTAAGGAGGGAAACACCGGGGAGCTGTTTTTT	CASKEGNTGELFF	TRBV19	TRBJ2-2	-
TGTGCCGGGGGGGCTGGTGGGGCAGATACGCAGTATTTT	CAGGAGGADTQYF	TRBV2	TRBJ2-3	-
TGTGCCAGCAGCGTAGAGGGTCCCTATGGCGGGGAGCTGTTTTTT	CASSVEGPYGGELFF	TRBV9	TRBJ2-2	-
TGTGCCAGTAGTACGGGACCGGCAATCTATGGCTACACCTTC	CASSTGPAIYGYTF	TRBV19	TRBJ1-2	-
TGTGCCTGGAGTGGGACAGGGGGCTGGAATGAGCAGTTCTTC	CAWSGTGGWNEQFF	TRBV30	TRBJ2-1	TRBD1
TGTGCCAGCAGCAAAGGAACCGGGACAGGGGACAATGAGCAGTTCTTC	CASSKGTGTGDNEQFF	TRBV21-1	TRBJ2-1	-